Shown below are 26 T cell receptor beta chains from a single sample sequenced in a study of blood T cells in healthy people across ages. For the second PCR, which ran for 7 to 11 cycles, a sample-barcoded 5' primer and a J-beta primer mix were used. TCRdb called the 5' RACE reads again in MiXCR, with one record for every CDR3 protein. The repertoire holds hundreds of thousands of distinct CDR3 sequences, with approximately 67% as singletons. Sequencing was performed on blood. These receptors all come from a man between 25 and 39 years old in good health.

The J gene is TRBJ2-7, the V gene TRBV6-7, with D possibly being TRBD1 (5 bases). TRBV6-7 is marked as an open reading frame, function uncertain. The length of the CDR3 is 13 residues. V was cut by 7 bases and J by 2 bases, with 12 bases left in between. CDR3 in amino acids: CASTPTETYEQYF. The CDR3 DNA follows: TGTGCCAGCACCCCGACAGAGACCTACGAGCAGTACTTC.

This clonotype was detected ten times or more. The chain joins TRBV28 to TRBJ1-6, with a tentative D call TRBD1 (6 bases). The V and J ends lost 5 bases and 8 bases respectively, with 25 bases between them. CDR3 length: 18 amino acids. The V gene's germline CDR1 is MDHEN and CDR2 SYDVKM. The CDR3 reads CASSPAQDSLYPYSPLHF. In DNA form, the CDR3 reads TGTGCCAGCAGTCCCGCCCAGGACAGTCTGTACCCATATTCACCCCTCCACTTT.

The CDR3 spells CSVPREGAYSYEQYF. The CDR3 region has the DNA TGCAGCGTCCCAAGGGAGGGGGCGTACTCCTACGAGCAGTACTTC. The J gene is TRBJ2-5, the V gene TRBV29-1; either TRBD1 or TRBD2 may fit D (7 bases each). The J call may be in error: the DNA end matches TRBJ2-7 better. The CDR3 is 15 residues long. Germline-derived CDR1 and CDR2 are SQVTM and ANQGSEA.

The J gene is TRBJ2-4, the V gene TRBV4-2; TRBD2 matches 8 bases. TRBJ2-7 matches the DNA end more closely, so the J call is doubtful. Germline V CDR1 and CDR2: LGHNA, YNFKEQ. This CDR3 comprises 14 residues. CDR3: CASSQAGGLYEQYF. DNA for the CDR3: TGTGCCAGCAGCCAAGCGGGGGGGCTGTACGAGCAGTACTTC.

Of note for this clonotype: One end of the junction is discordant with germline, which a read error may explain. The rearrangement links TRBV5-5 to TRBJ1-2; 8 nucleotides align to TRBD1. The germline V gene has CDR1 SGHKS and CDR2 YYEKEE (reference sequence). The CDR3 is made up of 12 amino acids. The CDR3 is CAGSLDREGYTF. The CDR3 region has the DNA TGTGCCGGCAGCTTGGACAGGGAGGGCTACACCTTC.

The chain is built from TRBV5-1 and TRBJ2-3; D is undetermined. Trimming took off 3 bases at V and 4 bases at J, with 9 bases between the two ends. The CDR3 is 13 amino acids. Germline V gives CDR1 SGHRS, CDR2 YFSETQ. The CDR3 region has the DNA TGCGCCAGCAGCTGGTCGGGTCCAGATACGCAGTATTTT. As protein: CASSWSGPDTQYF.

The V and J genes are TRBV20-1 and TRBJ2-7; D is unclear. The V end was cut by 3 bases, the J end by 5 bases, with 11 bases between. CDR3 length: 12 residues. The germline gives CDR1 DFQATT, CDR2 SNEGSKA (reference sequence). The CDR3 DNA follows: TGCAGTGCTAGTACCCCCCAAAACGAGCAGTACTTC. Amino acids: CSASTPQNEQYF.

The chain is built from TRBV3-1 and TRBJ2-5; D ambiguous. V was shortened by 3 bases and J by 11 bases, with 13 bases between the two germline ends. This CDR3 contains 12 residues. CDR1 and CDR2 from the germline V gene are LGHDT and YNNKEL (reference sequence). In DNA, the CDR3 is TGTGCCAGCAGCCATCGAGTTCCCAGACAGTACTTC. It specifies CASSHRVPRQYF.

The chain links TRBV14 to TRBJ2-1; 13 bases are shared with TRBD2. CDR3 length: 17 residues. Trimming at V came to 1 base and at J to 8 bases, leaving 8 bases not matched to a gene. CDR1 is SGHDN, CDR2 FVKESK, per germline. The CDR3 sequence is CASSQGRTSGGYDEQFF. The CDR3 DNA is TGTGCCAGCAGCCAAGGAAGGACTAGCGGGGGTTACGATGAGCAGTTCTTC.

This clonotype was seen once. This chain joins TRBV6-5 and TRBJ2-7; D is ambiguous. Germline V gives CDR1 MNHEY, CDR2 SVGAGI. The CDR3 covers 12 residues. The V end lost 5 bases, the J end lost 5 bases, and 10 bases lay between the germline ends. The CDR3 reads CASSGWLDEQYF. The CDR3 DNA reads as TGTGCCAGCAGTGGGTGGTTGGACGAGCAGTACTTC.

The rearrangement uses TRBV10-3 and TRBJ1-5; 9 nucleotides agree with TRBD1. The CDR3 spans 15 residues. Trimming cost V 2 bases and J 4 bases; bases outside gene matches: 3. Germline V lookup: CDR1 ENHRY, CDR2 SYGVKD. Here the CDR3 reads CAISETGGRNQPQHF. The CDR3 region has the DNA TGTGCCATCAGTGAGACAGGGGGCCGGAATCAGCCCCAGCATTTT.

This chain links TRBV5-5 with TRBJ2-3; either TRBD1 or TRBD2 may fit D (6 bases each). V was clipped by 2 bases and J by 0 bases, with 13 bases between them. Germline assignment: CDR1 SGHKS and CDR2 YYEKEE (reference sequence). This CDR3 has 16 residues. CDR3 nucleotide sequence: TGTGCCAGCAGCTTAACCCGGGGGCAGAGCACAGATACGCAGTATTTT. Protein product: CASSLTRGQSTDTQYF.

J is TRBJ2-7 and V is TRBV7-8; the match to TRBD1 covers 7 bases. The CDR3 length is 14 residues. CDR1 is SGHVS, CDR2 FQNEAQ, per germline. The V and J ends lost 5 bases and 2 bases, in that order; junction bases with no gene match: 6. The CDR3 DNA sequence: TGTGCCAGCAGCCCGGGACAGCTCGCCTACGAGCAGTACTTC. Protein: CASSPGQLAYEQYF.

This clonotype was seen a few times. This sequence joins TRBV4-3 and TRBJ2-1, with D perhaps TRBD2 (5 bases). V gave up 0 bases and J gave up 5 bases, with 8 bases separating them. The germline gives CDR1 LGHNA, CDR2 YSLEER. The CDR3 is 14 residues long. CDR3 sequence reads: CASSQDPSNNEQFF. The CDR3 nucleotides read TGCGCCAGCAGCCAAGATCCTAGCAACAATGAGCAGTTCTTC.

This clonotype was found a few times. J is TRBJ1-5 and V is TRBV12-3 or TRBV12-4, with 7 bases lining up with TRBD1. The CDR3 is made up of 13 amino acids. With 10 bases clipped from V and 3 bases from J, the junction kept 6 bases outside the gene matches. This CDR3 is CATGTVLNQPQHF. The CDR3 coding sequence is TGTGCCACCGGGACAGTACTCAATCAGCCCCAGCATTTT.

This clonotype was recorded a few times. The rearrangement joins TRBV12-3 or TRBV12-4 to TRBJ1-5, with a tentative D call TRBD1 (5 bases). Between the trimmed V and J ends, which lost 3 bases and 7 bases, there was a span of 10 bases. This CDR3 region has 13 residues. CDR3: CASSLQGGQPQHF. CDR3 in DNA: TGTGCCAGCAGTTTGCAGGGAGGACAGCCCCAGCATTTT.

The J gene is TRBJ2-7, the V gene TRBV6-5; 10 nucleotides line up with TRBD1. The V and J ends lost 9 bases and 3 bases, in that order; junction bases with no gene match: 8. The CDR3 length is 14 residues. Germline-derived CDR1 and CDR2 are MNHEY and SVGAGI. CDR3 in amino acids: CASRKDRGVYEQYF. The CDR3 nucleotides read TGTGCCAGTCGCAAGGACAGGGGGGTCTACGAGCAGTACTTC.

The CDR3, as DNA: TGTGCCAGCAGCCCTCCCCAGGTCGGGGGCACAGATACGCAGTATTTT. Translation gives CASSPPQVGGTDTQYF. The chain uses TRBV4-2 and TRBJ2-3; weak D call: TRBD2 (5 bases). V dropped 4 bases and J dropped 1 base, with 15 bases sitting between them. The CDR3 extends over 16 amino acids. Germline V gives CDR1 LGHNA, CDR2 YNFKEQ.

The chain links TRBV28 to TRBJ2-7; D tentatively reads TRBD1 or TRBD2 (7 bases each). CDR1 MDHEN and CDR2 SYDVKM come from the germline V gene. The ends were cut back, 11 bases at V and 3 bases at J, with 17 bases in the middle. This CDR3 is 13 amino acids long. The CDR3, as DNA: TGTGCCTCCCGGGGAGGGGGCTACTACGAGCAGTACTTC. Encoded protein: CASRGGGYYEQYF.

V is TRBV6-2 or TRBV6-3 and J is TRBJ2-5; possible D gene TRBD2, 6 bases. The DNA matches TRBJ2-1 better at its end, which makes the J call doubtful. This CDR3 region has 16 residues. CDR1 is MNHEY and CDR2 is SVGEGT in the germline V gene. CDR3 region: CASRSARGSPQETQFF. CDR3 DNA sequence: TGTGCCAGCAGGAGCGCCCGGGGGTCACCACAAGAGACCCAGTTCTTC.

This rearrangement joins TRBV2 to TRBJ2-5; D may match TRBD1 or TRBD2 (5 bases each). The J call may be wrong; the DNA end is better matched by TRBJ2-7. Looked up from germline, CDR1 is SNHLY and CDR2 is FYNNEI. This CDR3 spans 14 amino acids. CDR3 DNA: TGTGCCAGCAGTGAAGAACCGGGGCACTACGAGCAGTACTTC. Its translation is CASSEEPGHYEQYF.

This clonotype appeared a single time. The V gene is TRBV10-3, the J gene TRBJ2-7; no definite D call. Per germline, CDR1 ENHRY and CDR2 SYGVKD. Trimming took off 4 bases at V and 2 bases at J, with 9 bases between the two ends. The CDR3 covers 13 residues. The CDR3 DNA is TGTGCCATCAGTGGCCCGGGCGCCTACGAGCAGTACTTC. This translates into CAISGPGAYEQYF.

As regards this clonotype: One end of the junction varies from germline; a read error may be responsible. V and J are TRBV6-2 or TRBV6-3 and TRBJ1-1, with TRBD1 as a possible D gene (5 bases). The CDR3 is made up of 16 amino acids. The germline gives CDR1 MNHEY, CDR2 SVGEGT. The CDR3 loop is CANSSRGAAMNTEAFF. The CDR3 nucleotides are TGTGCCAACAGTTCTCGTGGGGCGGCCATGAACACTGAAGCTTTCTTT.

The table lists this clonotype with a count of one. V and J are TRBV10-3 and TRBJ1-6; TRBD1 aligns across 9 bases. CDR3 length: 17 residues. V was clipped by 2 bases and J by 9 bases; unmatched bases: 11. Germline CDR1 and CDR2: ENHRY and SYGVKD. Here the CDR3 reads CAISETAGTGPSSPLHF. The CDR3 bases are TGTGCCATCAGTGAGACTGCCGGGACAGGGCCTAGTTCACCCCTCCACTTT.

The rearrangement joins TRBV4-2 to TRBJ2-4; possibly TRBD2 for D (5 bases). The DNA end lines up better with TRBJ2-7; the J call may be wrong. This CDR3 comprises 15 residues. Germline V gene data show CDR1 as LGHNA and CDR2 as YNFKEQ. The CDR3 protein is CASSPKFEGADEQYF. In DNA form, the CDR3 reads TGTGCCAGCAGCCCTAAATTTGAGGGAGCGGACGAGCAGTACTTC.

This clonotype was seen only a few times. The gene calls are TRBV7-3 and TRBJ2-4; tentatively, D is TRBD2 (6 bases). The DNA end is more similar to TRBJ2-7, so the J call may be wrong. Per germline, CDR1 SGHTA and CDR2 FQGTGA. The CDR3 is 14 amino acids. CDR3 loop: CASSLRGGFNEQYF. Here the CDR3 DNA reads TGTGCCAGCAGCTTACGGGGAGGATTTAACGAGCAGTACTTC.